The clone carrying this T cell receptor (beta chain) was seen only once. Its specificity is not known. This sample was included in a study of CD8+CD57+ T cells in acquired aplastic anemia. Study-wide context: Isolated CD4+ and CD8+ cells, once sorted, yielded DNA averaging around 2.9 ug. Study findings and constraints: Fewer than 30 CD8+ CDR3 sequences were shared between patients and controls. Statistical testing detected no significant gap in CD8+ Simpson's diversity between patients and controls.

It was genomic DNA that served as the template for profiling TCR beta VDJ and CDR3. TCRdb recomputed calls from the reads with MiXCR, one row per CDR3 protein. The data contain fewer than 200,000 distinct CDR3 sequences, 63% of them singletons. J was trimmed by 6 bases and V by 10 bases; bases with no gene match: 8. Germline CDR1 ENHRY, CDR2 SYGVKD. This CDR3 contains 13 residues. The gene calls are TRBV10-3 and TRBJ2-1; 8 positions match TRBD2. Sequenced input: sorted CD4+, CD8+, or CD8+CD57+ T cells (not recorded which) from PBMCs. The sequence derives from a human donor in good health. In DNA form, the CDR3 reads TGTGCCACCCGGGGGGGCCGTACCAATGAGCAGTTCTTC. Protein sequence: CATRGGRTNEQFF.